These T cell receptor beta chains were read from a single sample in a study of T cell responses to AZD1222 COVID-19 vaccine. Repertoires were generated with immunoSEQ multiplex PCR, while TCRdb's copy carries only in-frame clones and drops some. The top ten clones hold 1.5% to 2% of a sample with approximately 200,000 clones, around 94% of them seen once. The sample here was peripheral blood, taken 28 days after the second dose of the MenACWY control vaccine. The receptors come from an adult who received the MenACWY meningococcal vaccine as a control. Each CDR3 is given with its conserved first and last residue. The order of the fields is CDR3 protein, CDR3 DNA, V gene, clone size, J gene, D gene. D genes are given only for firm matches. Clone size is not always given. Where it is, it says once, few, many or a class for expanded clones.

CASSLTGIDVETQYF | TGTGCCAGCAGTTTAACTGGGATAGATGTGGAGACCCAGTACTTC | TRBV28 | once | TRBJ2-5 | -
CASSFAGVTSGYTF | TGTGCCAGCAGTTTTGCAGGTGTTACGTCTGGCTACACCTTC | TRBV28 | - | TRBJ1-2 | -
CASSLRDSTTYEQYF | TGTGCCAGCAGCCTCCGGGACAGTACTACCTACGAGCAGTACTTC | TRBV6-5 | - | TRBJ2-7 | TRBD1
CASSWTGGGETQYF | TGTGCCAGCAGTTGGACAGGTGGGGGGGAGACCCAGTACTTC | TRBV6-2/TRBV6-3 | few | TRBJ2-5 | -
CASSPSGTSGSVETQYF | TGTGCCAGCAGCCCCTCCGGGACTAGCGGGAGTGTAGAGACCCAGTACTTC | TRBV3-1/TRBV3-2 | - | TRBJ2-5 | TRBD2
CASSLGTTNYGYTF | TGTGCCAGCAGCTTAGGAACCACTAACTATGGCTACACCTTC | TRBV7-8 | - | TRBJ1-2 | -
CASSTGQNQPQHF | TGTGCCAGCAGCACCGGACAGAATCAGCCCCAGCATTTT | TRBV2 | - | TRBJ1-5 | -
CASSEGGGSGYGYTF | TGTGCCAGCAGTGAAGGGGGGGGTTCCGGATATGGCTACACCTTC | TRBV6-1 | - | TRBJ1-2 | -
CASSLTGTGNQPQHF | TGTGCCAGCAGCCTAACCGGGACAGGCAATCAGCCCCAGCATTTT | TRBV27 | - | TRBJ1-5 | TRBD1
CASSLPGPSRRELFF | TGTGCCAGCAGCTTACCCGGGCCTTCACGAAGGGAGCTGTTTTTT | TRBV7-2 | - | TRBJ2-2 | -
CASRTDGGSNQPQHF | TGTGCCAGCAGGACGGACGGTGGGAGCAATCAGCCCCAGCATTTT | TRBV27 | - | TRBJ1-5 | -
CASSSGQGRGSNEKLFF | TGCGCCAGCAGCTCCGGACAGGGGAGAGGATCTAATGAAAAACTGTTTTTT | TRBV5-1 | - | TRBJ1-4 | TRBD1
CASSELQGLLNNSPLHF | TGTGCCAGCAGTGAGCTCCAGGGGCTCCTAAATAATTCACCCCTCCACTTT | TRBV6-1 | - | TRBJ1-6 | -
CAWTLAGRGDQPQHF | TGTGCCTGGACCCTGGCAGGTAGGGGTGATCAGCCCCAGCATTTT | TRBV30 | - | TRBJ1-5 | -
CASSLSRDISEAFF | TGTGCCAGCAGCCTCTCCCGGGACATCTCTGAAGCTTTCTTT | TRBV28 | - | TRBJ1-1 | -
CASTPPQGDPRAFF | TGTGCCAGCACTCCGCCCCAGGGGGACCCGAGAGCTTTCTTT | TRBV13 | - | TRBJ1-1 | TRBD1
CASSRSVIYNEQFF | TGTGCCAGCAGCCGAAGTGTAATCTACAATGAGCAGTTCTTC | TRBV5-4 | - | TRBJ2-1 | -
CSASDPGENSYNEQFF | TGCAGTGCTAGTGACCCAGGGGAGAACTCCTACAATGAGCAGTTCTTC | TRBV20-1 | - | TRBJ2-1 | -
CASTASGAQETQYF | TGTGCCAGCACCGCCTCCGGGGCCCAAGAGACCCAGTACTTC | TRBV28 | - | TRBJ2-5 | -
CASSVQYTYEQYF | TGTGCCAGCAGCGTGCAGTACACCTACGAGCAGTACTTC | TRBV5-6 | - | TRBJ2-7 | -
CASSTSGASYNEQFF | TGTGCCAGCAGCACCAGCGGAGCATCCTACAATGAGCAGTTCTTC | TRBV9 | - | TRBJ2-1 | -
CASSVGQGRDNEQFF | TGTGCCAGCAGCGTAGGTCAGGGAAGGGACAATGAGCAGTTCTTC | TRBV9 | - | TRBJ2-1 | -
CASSPGVTYEQYF | TGTGCCAGCAGTCCCGGGGTAACCTACGAGCAGTACTTC | TRBV27 | - | TRBJ2-7 | -
CASSQESPPRTDTQYF | TGTGCCAGCAGCCAAGAGTCCCCCCCGCGCACAGATACGCAGTATTTT | TRBV4-2 | - | TRBJ2-3 | -
CASGPGGIGNQPQHF | TGTGCCAGCGGCCCGGGGGGAATTGGCAATCAGCCCCAGCATTTT | TRBV6-6 | - | TRBJ1-5 | -
CASSPGTVKSSYEQYF | TGTGCCAGCAGCCCAGGGACAGTGAAGAGCTCCTACGAGCAGTACTTC | TRBV5-8 | - | TRBJ2-7 | TRBD1
CASSLDLGQGWGGNQPQHF | TGTGCCAGCAGCTTAGATCTTGGACAGGGATGGGGAGGCAATCAGCCCCAGCATTTT | TRBV7-8 | - | TRBJ1-5 | TRBD1
CATSDARGPNQPQHF | TGTGCCACCAGTGATGCCAGGGGGCCCAATCAGCCCCAGCATTTT | TRBV24-1 | - | TRBJ1-5 | TRBD1
CASSLTGVMNTEAFF | TGTGCCAGCAGCTTGACAGGGGTTATGAACACTGAAGCTTTCTTT | TRBV5-4 | - | TRBJ1-1 | TRBD1
CASSQNRAYSNQPQHF | TGCGCCAGCAGCCAAAACAGGGCGTATAGCAATCAGCCCCAGCATTTT | TRBV4-3 | - | TRBJ1-5 | -
CASSKDRPTNYGYTF | TGTGCCAGCAGTAAAGACAGGCCCACTAACTATGGCTACACCTTC | TRBV6-6 | - | TRBJ1-2 | -
CATSARDTGGANTGELFF | TGTGCCACCAGCGCCCGGGACACTGGGGGAGCGAACACCGGGGAGCTGTTTTTT | TRBV15 | - | TRBJ2-2 | -
CASSIDSSYNSPLHF | TGTGCCAGCAGTATTGACAGCTCCTATAATTCACCCCTCCACTTT | TRBV28 | - | TRBJ1-6 | -
CASSGGQGSNYGYTF | TGCGCCAGCAGCGGGGGACAGGGGTCTAACTATGGCTACACCTTC | TRBV5-1 | once | TRBJ1-2 | TRBD1
CASSSDSSNQPQHF | TGTGCCAGCAGCTCGGACAGTAGCAATCAGCCCCAGCATTTT | TRBV7-9 | - | TRBJ1-5 | -
CASSVATGLAGRETQYF | TGTGCCAGCAGCGTAGCTACAGGTCTAGCGGGTAGAGAGACCCAGTACTTC | TRBV9 | - | TRBJ2-5 | TRBD2
CASSLRGDHEQFF | TGTGCCAGCAGCCTGCGAGGGGACCATGAGCAGTTCTTC | TRBV3-1/TRBV3-2 | - | TRBJ2-1 | -
CASSYSREVTEAFF | TGTGCCAGCAGTTACTCCCGGGAGGTCACTGAAGCTTTCTTT | TRBV6-2/TRBV6-3 | - | TRBJ1-1 | -
CASSYLAGGETQYF | TGTGCCAGCAGTTATCTAGCGGGGGGTGAGACCCAGTACTTC | TRBV6-5 | - | TRBJ2-5 | TRBD2
CASSYDTPTEQYF | TGCGCCAGCAGCTATGACACCCCAACCGAGCAGTACTTC | TRBV4-1 | - | TRBJ2-7 | -
CSASDGNTGELFF | TGCAGTGCTAGTGACGGGAACACCGGGGAGCTGTTTTTT | TRBV20-1 | - | TRBJ2-2 | -
CATKTDRARTGELFF | TGTGCCACCAAGACCGACAGGGCGAGAACCGGGGAGCTGTTTTTT | TRBV19 | - | TRBJ2-2 | TRBD1
CASSPDRSTDTQYF | TGTGCCAGCAGCCCCGACAGAAGCACAGATACGCAGTATTTT | TRBV2 | - | TRBJ2-3 | -
CASSQGVDTQYF | TGTGCCAGCAGCCAGGGGGTAGATACGCAGTATTTT | TRBV3-1/TRBV3-2 | once | TRBJ2-3 | -
CASSLSGTTDTQYF | TGTGCCAGCAGCTTGTCTGGGACCACAGATACGCAGTATTTT | TRBV5-4 | - | TRBJ2-3 | -
CASKRDRGGNTIYF | TGTGCCAGCAAAAGGGACCGGGGGGGAAACACCATATATTTT | TRBV28 | - | TRBJ1-3 | -
CASSVGMGQGSEKLFF | TGTGCCAGCAGCGTCGGTATGGGACAGGGTTCTGAAAAACTGTTTTTT | TRBV7-9 | - | TRBJ1-4 | TRBD1
CASSIQATDTQYF | TGTGCCAGTAGTATACAGGCCACAGATACGCAGTATTTT | TRBV19 | - | TRBJ2-3 | -